This T cell receptor (beta chain) was found in a study of shared clonotypes between healthy human individuals. Study-level points and caveats: Estimated clonotype richness was generally higher in naive than memory subsets.

The CDR3 runs 12 residues. Germline V gene sequence: CDR1 ENHRY, CDR2 SYGVKD. V dropped 5 bases and J dropped 1 base, with 4 bases sitting between them. Sequencing was performed with immunoSEQ multiplex PCR; in TCRdb, only in-frame clones are kept and a portion is missing. In the table there are about 2 million clones, over 85% of which are singletons. To note about this clone: Its antigen is unknown. Distinct nucleotide sequences in the sample also encode this CDR3.

Sequencing was done on a sample of naive CD4+ T cells sorted from blood. Specified subset: CD45RA+ positively selected. The chain joins TRBV10-3 to TRBJ2-3, with D unresolved. This TCR derives from a man younger than 35 in good health. The CDR3 region is CAISLGTDTQYF. The DNA for the CDR3 is TGTGCCATCAGTTTAGGCACAGATACGCAGTATTTT.